This T cell receptor (beta chain) was recorded in a study of graft-versus-host responses after intestinal transplantation. The repertoire was sequenced with immunoSEQ multiplex PCR; TCRdb's copy has only in-frame clones and lacks some. The table shows about 71,000 clones, with about 94% occurring only once. Germline V gene sequence: CDR1 SGHNT, CDR2 YYREEE (reference sequence). This CDR3 comprises 14 residues. V lost 6 bases, J lost 4 bases, and 16 bases lay in between. In regard to this clone: Its target is unknown.

V is TRBV5-4 and J is TRBJ1-2; possible D gene TRBD1, 5 bases. The clonotype originates from a human donor who received an intestinal transplant. The source material was unstimulated CD8+ T cells sorted from spleen or lymph node cells, sampled before intestinal transplant. The CDR3 is CASTKTDSFYGYTF. DNA of the CDR3: TGTGCCAGCACCAAAACTGACAGCTTCTATGGCTACACCTTC.